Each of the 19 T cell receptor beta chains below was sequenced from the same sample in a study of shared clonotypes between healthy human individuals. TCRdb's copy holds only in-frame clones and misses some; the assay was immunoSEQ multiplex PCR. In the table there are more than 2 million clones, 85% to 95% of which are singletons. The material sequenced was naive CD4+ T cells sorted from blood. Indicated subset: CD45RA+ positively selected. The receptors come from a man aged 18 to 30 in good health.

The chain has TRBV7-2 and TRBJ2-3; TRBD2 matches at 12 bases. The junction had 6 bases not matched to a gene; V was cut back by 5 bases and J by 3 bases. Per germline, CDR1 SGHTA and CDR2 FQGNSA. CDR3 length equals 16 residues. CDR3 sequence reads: CASSETSGSVTDTQYF. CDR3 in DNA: TGTGCCAGCAGCGAGACTAGCGGGAGTGTAACAGATACGCAGTATTTT.

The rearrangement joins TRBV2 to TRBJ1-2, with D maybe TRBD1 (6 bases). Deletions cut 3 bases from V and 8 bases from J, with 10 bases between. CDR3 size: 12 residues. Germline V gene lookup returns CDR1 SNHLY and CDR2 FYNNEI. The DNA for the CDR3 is TGTGCCAGCAGTGACAGGGGTTTAGGCTACACCTTC. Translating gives CASSDRGLGYTF. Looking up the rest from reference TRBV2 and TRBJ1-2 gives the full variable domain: EPEVTQTPSHQVTQMGQEVILRCVPISNHLYFYWYRQILGQKVEFLVSFYNNEISEKSEIFDDQFSVERPDGSNFTLKIRSTKLEDSAMYFCASSDRGLGYTFGSGTRLTVV.

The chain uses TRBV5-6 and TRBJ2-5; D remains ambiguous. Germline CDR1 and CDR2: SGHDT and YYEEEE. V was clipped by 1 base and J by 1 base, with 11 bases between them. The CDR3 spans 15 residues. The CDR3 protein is CASSLLRQIQETQYF. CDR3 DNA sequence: TGTGCCAGCAGCTTGCTGCGCCAGATCCAAGAGACCCAGTACTTC.

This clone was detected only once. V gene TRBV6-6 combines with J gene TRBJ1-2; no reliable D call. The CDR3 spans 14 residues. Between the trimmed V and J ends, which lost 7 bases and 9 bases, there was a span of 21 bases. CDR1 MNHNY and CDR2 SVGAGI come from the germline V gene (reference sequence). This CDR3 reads CASTLPAGYVSYTF. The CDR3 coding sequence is TGTGCCAGCACCCTGCCAGCGGGGTATGTTAGCTACACCTTC.

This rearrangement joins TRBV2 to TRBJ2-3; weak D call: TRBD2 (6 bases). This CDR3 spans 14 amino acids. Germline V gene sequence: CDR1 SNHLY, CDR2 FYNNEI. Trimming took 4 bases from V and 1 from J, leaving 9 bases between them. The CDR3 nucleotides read TGTGCCAGCAGTGCGGAGGGCCGCACAGATACGCAGTATTTT. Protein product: CASSAEGRTDTQYF.

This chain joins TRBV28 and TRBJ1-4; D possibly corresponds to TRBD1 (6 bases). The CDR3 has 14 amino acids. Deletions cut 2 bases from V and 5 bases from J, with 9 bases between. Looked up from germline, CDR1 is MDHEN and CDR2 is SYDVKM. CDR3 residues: CASSLQGLNEKLFF. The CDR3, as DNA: TGTGCCAGCAGTTTACAGGGGCTCAATGAAAAACTGTTTTTT.

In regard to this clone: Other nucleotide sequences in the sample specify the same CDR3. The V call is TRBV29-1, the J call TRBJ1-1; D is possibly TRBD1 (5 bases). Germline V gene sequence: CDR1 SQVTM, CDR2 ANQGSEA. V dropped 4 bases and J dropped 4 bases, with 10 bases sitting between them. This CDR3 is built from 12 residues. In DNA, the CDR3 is TGCAGCGTTGGGGGCGCGGGCACTGAAGCTTTCTTT. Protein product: CSVGGAGTEAFF.

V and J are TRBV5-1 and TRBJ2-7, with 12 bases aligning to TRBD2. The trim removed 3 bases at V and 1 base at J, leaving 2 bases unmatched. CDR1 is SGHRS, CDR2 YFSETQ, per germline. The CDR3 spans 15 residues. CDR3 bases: TGCGCCAGCAGCTCACTAGCGGGAGGTTCCTACGAGCAGTACTTC. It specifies CASSSLAGGSYEQYF.

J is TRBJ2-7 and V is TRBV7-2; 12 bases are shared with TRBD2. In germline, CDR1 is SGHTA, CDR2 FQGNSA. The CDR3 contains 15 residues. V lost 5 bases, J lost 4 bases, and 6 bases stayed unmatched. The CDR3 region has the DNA TGTGCCAGCAGCCTCCGGACTAGCGGGATGTACGAGCAGTACTTC. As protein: CASSLRTSGMYEQYF.

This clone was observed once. The CDR3 coding sequence is TGCGCCAGCAGCAGCGCTAACTTGTTAGCGAGTGAGCAGTTCTTC. Its translation is CASSSANLLASEQFF. The V call is TRBV4-1, the J call TRBJ2-1; D possibly corresponds to TRBD2 (5 bases). V was clipped by 5 bases and J by 9 bases, with 20 bases between them. The CDR3 loop spans 15 amino acids. Germline CDR1 MGHRA, CDR2 YSYEKL.

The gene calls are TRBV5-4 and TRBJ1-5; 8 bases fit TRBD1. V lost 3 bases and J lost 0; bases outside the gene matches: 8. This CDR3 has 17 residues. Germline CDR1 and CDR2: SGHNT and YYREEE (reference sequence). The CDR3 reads CASSWTTGAGSNQPQHF. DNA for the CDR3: TGTGCCAGCAGCTGGACGACAGGGGCGGGTAGCAATCAGCCCCAGCATTTT.

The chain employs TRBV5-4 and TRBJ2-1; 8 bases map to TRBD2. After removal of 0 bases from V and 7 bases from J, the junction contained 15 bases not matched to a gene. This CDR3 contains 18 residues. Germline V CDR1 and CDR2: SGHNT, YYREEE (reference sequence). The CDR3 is CASSLAGLAGSSRNEQFF. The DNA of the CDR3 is TGTGCCAGCAGCTTGGCCGGGCTAGCGGGCTCCAGCCGGAATGAGCAGTTCTTC.

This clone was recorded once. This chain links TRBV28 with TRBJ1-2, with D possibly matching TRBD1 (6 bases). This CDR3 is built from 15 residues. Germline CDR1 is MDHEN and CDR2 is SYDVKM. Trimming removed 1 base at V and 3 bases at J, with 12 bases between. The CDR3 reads CASSLSGGADYGYTF. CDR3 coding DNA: TGTGCCAGCAGTTTATCCGGGGGCGCTGACTATGGCTACACCTTC.

CDR3 amino acids: CASNRDYDSFGQYF. The CDR3 DNA reads TGTGCCAGCAACCGGGACTACGATTCTTTTGGGCAGTACTTC. The genes are TRBV6-1 and TRBJ2-7; 7 bases match TRBD2. Losses at the gene ends were 7 bases for V and 9 bases for J; bases not matched to a gene: 15. Germline-derived CDR1 and CDR2 are MNHNS and SASEGT. The CDR3 extends over 14 amino acids.

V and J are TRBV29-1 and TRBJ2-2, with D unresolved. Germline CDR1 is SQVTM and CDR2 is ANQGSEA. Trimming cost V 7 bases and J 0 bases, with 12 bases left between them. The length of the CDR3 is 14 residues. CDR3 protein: CSGQVGANTGELFF. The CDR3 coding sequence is TGCAGCGGCCAGGTTGGGGCGAACACCGGGGAGCTGTTTTTT.

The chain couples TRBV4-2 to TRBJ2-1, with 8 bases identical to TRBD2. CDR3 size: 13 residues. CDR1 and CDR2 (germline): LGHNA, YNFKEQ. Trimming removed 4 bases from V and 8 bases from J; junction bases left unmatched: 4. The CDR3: CASSPEREYEQFF. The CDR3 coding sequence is TGTGCCAGCAGCCCGGAGCGGGAGTATGAGCAGTTCTTC.

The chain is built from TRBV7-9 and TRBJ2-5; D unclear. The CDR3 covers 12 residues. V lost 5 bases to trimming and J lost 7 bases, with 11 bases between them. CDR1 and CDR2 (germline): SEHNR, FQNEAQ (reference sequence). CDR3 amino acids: CASSNTEVTQYF. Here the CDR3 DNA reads TGTGCCAGCAGCAACACCGAGGTGACCCAGTACTTC.

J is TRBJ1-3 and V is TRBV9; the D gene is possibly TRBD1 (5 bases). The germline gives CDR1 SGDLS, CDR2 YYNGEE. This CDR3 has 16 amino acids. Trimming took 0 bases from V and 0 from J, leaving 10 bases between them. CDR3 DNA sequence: TGTGCCAGCAGCGTAGACGCAGGGAGCTCTGGAAACACCATATATTTT. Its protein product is CASSVDAGSSGNTIYF.

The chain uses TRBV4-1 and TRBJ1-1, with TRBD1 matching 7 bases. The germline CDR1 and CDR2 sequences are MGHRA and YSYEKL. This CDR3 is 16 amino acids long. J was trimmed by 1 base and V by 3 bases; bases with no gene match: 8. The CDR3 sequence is CASSHGTRGKNTEAFF. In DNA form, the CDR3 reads TGCGCCAGCAGCCATGGAACCAGGGGGAAGAACACTGAAGCTTTCTTT.